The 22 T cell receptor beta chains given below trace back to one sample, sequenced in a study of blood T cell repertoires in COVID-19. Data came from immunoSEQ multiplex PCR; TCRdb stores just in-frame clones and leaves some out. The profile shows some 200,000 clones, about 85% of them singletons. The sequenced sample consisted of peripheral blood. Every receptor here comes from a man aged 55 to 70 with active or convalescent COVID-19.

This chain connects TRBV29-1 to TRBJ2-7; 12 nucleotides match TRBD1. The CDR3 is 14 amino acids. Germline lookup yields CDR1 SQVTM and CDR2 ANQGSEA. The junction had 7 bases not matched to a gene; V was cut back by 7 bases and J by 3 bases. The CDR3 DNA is TGCAGCGCAACGGGGACAGGGGGCCGCTACGAGCAGTACTTC. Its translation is CSATGTGGRYEQYF.

The CDR3 DNA reads as TGTGCCACCAGCACAGACCGGGACAATGGCATTCAGTACTTC. This encodes CATSTDRDNGIQYF. The V and J genes are TRBV15 and TRBJ2-4; D may be TRBD1 (6 bases). Looked up from germline, CDR1 is LNHNV and CDR2 is YYDKDF (reference sequence). This CDR3 spans 14 amino acids. V was trimmed by 4 bases and J by 9 bases, leaving 16 bases between them.

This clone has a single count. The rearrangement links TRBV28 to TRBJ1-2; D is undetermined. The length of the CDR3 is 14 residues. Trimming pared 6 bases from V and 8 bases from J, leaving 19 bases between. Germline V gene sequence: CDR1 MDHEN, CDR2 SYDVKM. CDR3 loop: CASSLATGSGGYTF. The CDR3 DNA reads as TGTGCCAGCAGCCTCGCTACGGGGTCAGGAGGCTACACCTTC.

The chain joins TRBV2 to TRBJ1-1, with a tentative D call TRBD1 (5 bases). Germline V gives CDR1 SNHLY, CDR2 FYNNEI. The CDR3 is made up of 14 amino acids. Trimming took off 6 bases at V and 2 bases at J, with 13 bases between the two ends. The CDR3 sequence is CASSQGLGNTEAFF. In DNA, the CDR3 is TGTGCCAGCAGCCAGGGTTTGGGAAACACTGAAGCTTTCTTT.

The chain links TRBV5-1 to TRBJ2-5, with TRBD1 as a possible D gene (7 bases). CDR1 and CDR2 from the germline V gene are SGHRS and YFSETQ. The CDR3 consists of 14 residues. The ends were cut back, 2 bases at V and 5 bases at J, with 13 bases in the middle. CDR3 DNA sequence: TGCGCCAGCAGCTTTGGAGGGGGCACGGAGACCCAGTACTTC. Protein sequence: CASSFGGGTETQYF. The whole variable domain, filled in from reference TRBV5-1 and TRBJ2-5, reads KAGVTQTPRYLIKTRGQQVTLSCSPISGHRSVSWYQQTPGQGLQFLFEYFSETQRNKGNFPGRFSGRQFSNSRSEMNVSTLELGDSALYLCASSFGGGTETQYFGPGTRLLVL.

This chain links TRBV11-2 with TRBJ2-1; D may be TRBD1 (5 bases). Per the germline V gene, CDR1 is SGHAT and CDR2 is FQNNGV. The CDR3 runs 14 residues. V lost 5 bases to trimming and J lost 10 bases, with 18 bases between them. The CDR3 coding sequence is TGTGCCAGCAGCCCGGAGACCCCCCACAGGGAGCAGTTCTTC. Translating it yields CASSPETPHREQFF.

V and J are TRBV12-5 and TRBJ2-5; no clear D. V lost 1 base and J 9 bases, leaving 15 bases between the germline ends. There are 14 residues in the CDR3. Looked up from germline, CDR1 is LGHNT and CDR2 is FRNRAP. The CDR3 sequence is CASGLAQNWAPQYF. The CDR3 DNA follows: TGTGCTAGTGGTTTGGCACAGAACTGGGCACCCCAGTACTTC.

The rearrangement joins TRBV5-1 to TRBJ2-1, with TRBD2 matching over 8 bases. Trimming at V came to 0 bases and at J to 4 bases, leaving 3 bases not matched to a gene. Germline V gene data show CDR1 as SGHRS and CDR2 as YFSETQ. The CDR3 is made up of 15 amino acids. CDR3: CASSLDSGEYNEQFF. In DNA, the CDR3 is TGCGCCAGCAGCTTGGATAGCGGGGAGTACAATGAGCAGTTCTTC.

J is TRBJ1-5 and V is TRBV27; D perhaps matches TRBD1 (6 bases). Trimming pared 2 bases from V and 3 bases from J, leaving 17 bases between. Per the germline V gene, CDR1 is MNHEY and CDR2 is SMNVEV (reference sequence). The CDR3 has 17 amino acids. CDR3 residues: CASSLRGASSLNQPQHF. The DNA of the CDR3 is TGTGCCAGCAGTTTACGGGGGGCCAGTTCCCTCAATCAGCCCCAGCATTTT.

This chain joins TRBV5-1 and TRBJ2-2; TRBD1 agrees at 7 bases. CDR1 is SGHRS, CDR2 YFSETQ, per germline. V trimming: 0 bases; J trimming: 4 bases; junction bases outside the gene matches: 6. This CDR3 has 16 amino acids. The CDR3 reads CASSLDRGVITGELFF. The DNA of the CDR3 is TGCGCCAGCAGCTTGGACAGGGGCGTTATCACCGGGGAGCTGTTTTTT.

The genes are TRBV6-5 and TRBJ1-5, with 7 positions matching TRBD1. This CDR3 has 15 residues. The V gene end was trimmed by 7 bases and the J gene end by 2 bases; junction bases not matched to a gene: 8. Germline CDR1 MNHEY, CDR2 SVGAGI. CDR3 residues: CASKGAEAGNQPQHF. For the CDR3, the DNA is TGTGCCAGCAAGGGGGCGGAGGCGGGCAATCAGCCCCAGCATTTT.

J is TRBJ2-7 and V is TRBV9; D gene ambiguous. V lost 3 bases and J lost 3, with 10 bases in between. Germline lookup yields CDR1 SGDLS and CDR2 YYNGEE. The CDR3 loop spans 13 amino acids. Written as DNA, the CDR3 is TGTGCCAGCAGCGGGCAGGCGAGCTACGAGCAGTACTTC. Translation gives CASSGQASYEQYF. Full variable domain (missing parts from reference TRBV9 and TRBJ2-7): DSGVTQTPKHLITATGQRVTLRCSPRSGDLSVYWYQQSLDQGLQFLIQYYNGEERAKGNILERFSAQQFPDLHSELNLSSLELGDSALYFCASSGQASYEQYFGPGTRLTVT.

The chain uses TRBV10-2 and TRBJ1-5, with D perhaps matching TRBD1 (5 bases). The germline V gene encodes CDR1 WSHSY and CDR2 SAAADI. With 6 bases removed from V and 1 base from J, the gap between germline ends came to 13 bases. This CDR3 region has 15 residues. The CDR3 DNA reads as TGCGCCAGCAGCCCAGGACACGGAAGCAATCAGCCCCAGCATTTT. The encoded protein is CASSPGHGSNQPQHF.

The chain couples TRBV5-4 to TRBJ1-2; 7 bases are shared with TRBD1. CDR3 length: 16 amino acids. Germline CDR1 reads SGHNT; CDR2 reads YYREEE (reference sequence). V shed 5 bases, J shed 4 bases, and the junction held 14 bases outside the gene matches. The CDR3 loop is CASSWGSQGNIYGYTF. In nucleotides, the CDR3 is TGTGCCAGCAGTTGGGGCTCACAGGGGAATATCTATGGCTACACCTTC.

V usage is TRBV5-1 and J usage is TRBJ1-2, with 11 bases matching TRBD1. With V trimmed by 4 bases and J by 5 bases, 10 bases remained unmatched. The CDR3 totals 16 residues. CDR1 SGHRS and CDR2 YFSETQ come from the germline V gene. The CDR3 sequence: CASSDQGQGVLYGYTF. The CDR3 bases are TGCGCCAGCAGCGATCAGGGACAGGGGGTTTTATATGGCTACACCTTC.

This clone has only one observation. The DNA of the CDR3 is TGTGCCAGCAGTTGGGCAGGTCGCTACGAGCAGTACTTC. This encodes CASSWAGRYEQYF. This chain uses TRBV28 with TRBJ2-7; D unresolved. Per germline, CDR1 MDHEN and CDR2 SYDVKM. The V and J ends lost 4 bases and 3 bases respectively, with 10 bases between them. The CDR3 has 13 residues.

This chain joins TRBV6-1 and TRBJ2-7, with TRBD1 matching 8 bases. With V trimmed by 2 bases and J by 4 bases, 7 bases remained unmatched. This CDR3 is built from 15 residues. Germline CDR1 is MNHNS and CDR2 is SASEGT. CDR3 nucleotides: TGTGCCAGCAGTGAATATGGGACAGGTAGTTACGAGCAGTACTTC. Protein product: CASSEYGTGSYEQYF.

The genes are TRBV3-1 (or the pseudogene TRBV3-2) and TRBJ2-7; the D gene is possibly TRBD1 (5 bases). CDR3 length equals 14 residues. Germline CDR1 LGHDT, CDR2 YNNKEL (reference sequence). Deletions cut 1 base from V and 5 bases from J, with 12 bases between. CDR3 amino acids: CASSQGRQGHEQYF. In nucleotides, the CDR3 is TGTGCCAGCAGCCAAGGGCGGCAGGGCCACGAGCAGTACTTC.

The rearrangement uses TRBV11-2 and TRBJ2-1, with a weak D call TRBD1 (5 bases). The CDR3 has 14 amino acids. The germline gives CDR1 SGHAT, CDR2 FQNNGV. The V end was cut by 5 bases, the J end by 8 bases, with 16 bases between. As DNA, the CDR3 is TGTGCCAGCAGCCGGACCCAAGGGGTCGATGAGCAGTTCTTC. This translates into CASSRTQGVDEQFF.

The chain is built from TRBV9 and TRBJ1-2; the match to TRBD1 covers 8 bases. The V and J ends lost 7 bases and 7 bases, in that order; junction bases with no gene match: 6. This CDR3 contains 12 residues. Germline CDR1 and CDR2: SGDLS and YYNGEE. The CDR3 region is CASYGQGSGYTF. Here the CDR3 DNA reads TGTGCCAGCTACGGACAGGGAAGTGGCTACACCTTC.

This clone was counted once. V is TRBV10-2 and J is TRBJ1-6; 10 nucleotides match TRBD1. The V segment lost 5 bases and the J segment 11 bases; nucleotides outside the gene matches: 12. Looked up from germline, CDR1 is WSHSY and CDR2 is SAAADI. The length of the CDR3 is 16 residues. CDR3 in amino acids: CASSLGAGQGRPPLHF. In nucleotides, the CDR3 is TGCGCCAGCAGTTTGGGAGCGGGACAGGGGAGGCCACCCCTCCACTTT.

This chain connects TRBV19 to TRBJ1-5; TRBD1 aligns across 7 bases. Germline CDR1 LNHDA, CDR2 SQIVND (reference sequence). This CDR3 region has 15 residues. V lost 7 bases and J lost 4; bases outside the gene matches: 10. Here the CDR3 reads CASNPKGQMNQPQHF. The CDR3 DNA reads TGTGCCAGTAACCCCAAGGGACAGATGAATCAGCCCCAGCATTTT.